This note documents a single TCR beta chain sequence. Its matching antigen is unknown. The source of the sample is a study of cytomegalovirus exposure and HLA in healthy donors. Study-wide points: In a later analysis, TCR association rates varied by HLA locus: DRB1 most, HLA-C fewest. Previous analysis showed most TCR beta V segments were productive about 87% or about 30% of the time. In presence/absence analyses, roughly uniform sequencing depth across donors was assumed. Later analysis associated a missense DCLRE1C variant with TCR beta V- and J-gene trimming.

Vbeta (60) and Jbeta (13) primers were used in the PCR. Sequencing used immunoSEQ multiplex PCR; TCRdb keeps in-frame clones, though not all of them. Here the sample spans under 300,000 clones, 80% to 95% being singletons. Losses at the gene ends were 5 bases for V and 5 bases for J; bases not matched to a gene: 10. The CDR3 runs to 15 residues. Germline CDR1 SEHNR, CDR2 FQNEAQ (reference sequence). Sample: PBMCs. The clonotype was recovered from a girl aged 2-10 years in good health and CMV-seronegative. This chain links TRBV7-9 with TRBJ1-1, with 8 nucleotides matching TRBD1. CDR3 protein: CASSQGQGAGTEAFF. CDR3 DNA sequence: TGTGCCAGCAGCCAGGGGCAGGGGGCGGGAACTGAAGCTTTCTTT.